This T cell receptor (beta chain) was documented in a study of regulatory T cells in long-lasting Graves disease (dated by TCRdb to about 2021). Concerning the study at large: Patients with newly diagnosed Graves' disease had been on antithyroid drugs for under 3 months. Persistent Graves' disease patients were compared with newly diagnosed Graves' disease patients by peripheral blood TCR sequencing and RNA sequencing. The study was registered as a clinical trial and conducted in China. A total of some 33 samples were covered by TCR sequencing, comprising approximately 13 persistent and 20 newly diagnosed Graves' disease patients.

Libraries were made using multiplex PCR. Sequencing relied on an Illumina HiSeq 4000. iRepertoire HTBI primers and Arm-PCR amplification of CDR3 regions were used to construct TCR beta libraries. Before sequencing, the PCR products underwent gel purification. As for how the authors treated the data: Gene usage analysis of CDR3 amino acid clonotypes relied on the roughly 64 TRBV and about 15 TRBJ segments identified across samples. COPE and FqMerger were used to merge the filtered high-quality paired reads into contigs. BLAST was used to align contigs to the IMGT TRBV, TRBD and TRBJ reference genes, and CDR3 was defined following IMGT. Any clonotype with a frequency above 0.1% was classified as a highly expanded clone. Shannon entropy was used to measure repertoire diversity, and the Gini coefficient was used to measure V-J evenness. Public clonotypes were defined as clonotypes shared by more than one individual. Using fastp trimming at Q25 and MiXCR clonotype assembly, TCRdb reanalyzed the public sequencing data and kept in-frame beta chains. Records with the same CDR3 protein are collapsed into one entry carrying the most frequent genes and DNA. The V and J calls and clone size are TCRdb's, not the authors'. The table for this sample lists a few hundred thousand distinct CDR3 sequences; roughly 15% of them were counted only once. Jointly, the top ten make up less than 30% of the sample.

Ends trimmed: V by 5 bases, J by 2 bases; bases unmatched to a gene: 6. The CDR3 sequence holds 15 residues, the cysteine and phenylalanine included. CDR3 DNA only is kept here, 45 bases in frame from base 1. The germline V gene supplies CDR1 SQVTM and CDR2 ANQGSEA. Study-wide conclusions, independent of this receptor: As a limitation, the authors acknowledged that the small sample size may reduce accuracy. More public clonotypes were shared among persistent patients (about 2,800) than among newly diagnosed patients (more than 900). Because the primary lesion, thyroid tissue, could not be accessed, the study looked at peripheral blood alone. Only the TCR beta chain was sequenced and analyzed. Compared with newly diagnosed patients, persistent Graves' disease patients had lower TCR Shannon entropy and fewer highly expanded clones, which suggests clonal expansion. Preferential use of TRBV28, TRBJ1-2 and TRBJ2-5 was observed in persistent disease, whereas TRBV20-1 and TRBJ2-1 were favored in newly diagnosed disease.

This clonotype has a handful of counts. It has no known antigen specificity. It has no much larger one-base neighbor in the sample; base qualities were not kept. The time point label on this specimen signifies: newly diagnosed GD, antithyroid drugs for less than 3 months. For both TCR sequencing and RNA sequencing, RNA was extracted from PBMCs in TRIzol. The diagnosis of Graves' disease was made according to American Thyroid Association guidelines. The patients came from an endocrinology department in Xi'an, China. From each patient, about 8.9 milliliters of peripheral blood was collected into an EDTA anticoagulant tube. PBMCs were isolated by Ficoll Paque Plus density gradient separation without further T cell sorting. An Agilent 2100 Bioanalyzer and agarose gel were used to assess RNA quality, and a NanoDrop 2000 was used to measure RNA concentration. These same records also appear under a second study, on T cells in Graves' hyperthyroidism and ophthalmopathy. From the second report: A patient counted as having stable Graves' hyperthyroidism if no progression to ophthalmopathy occurred over 18 months of follow-up. Hyperthyroidism patients were aged 18 to 65 years and newly diagnosed, with disease duration of less than 2 months. Patients with uncontrolled infections, other autoimmune diseases, pregnancy or lactation were excluded. Clinical symptoms, serum thyroxine and TRAb, thyroid ultrasound, and orbital computed tomography formed the basis for the diagnoses. The TCR CDR3 was subjected to a first round of RT-PCR using the HTBI primer set and the Qiagen OneStep RT-PCR kit. Blood samples also contained most of the expanded thyroid clonotypes (frequency above 0.001), which suggests that blood repertoires may reflect thyroid immune responses. A 13 V-J signature model separated ophthalmopathy from stable hyperthyroidism, with approximately 86% sensitivity and 81.08% specificity in cross-validation and 80%/75% in testing. In validation, the model predicted progression to ophthalmopathy with approximately 71% sensitivity and over 72% specificity, a median of about six months before onset. To identify TCR V-J signatures that set the groups apart, the researchers used a discovery cohort of more than 95 patients, made up of under 45 with Graves' ophthalmopathy and some 58 with stable Graves' hyperthyroidism. An independent validation cohort of under 20 hyperthyroidism patients and about 16 patients who later progressed to ophthalmopathy tested prospective prediction of ophthalmopathy. For training and testing, the approximately 92 patients in the discovery cohort were randomly divided in a 7:3 ratio. Thyroid tissue and blood T-cell repertoires from six Graves' hyperthyroidism patients were also compared in the study. Following sampling, methimazole starting at 30 mg daily was given to hyperthyroidism patients, and high-dose intravenous methylprednisolone was given to ophthalmopathy patients. Libraries were constructed in a second round of multiplex PCR, after which size selection and purification were carried out. Paired-end sequencing of the libraries was performed with 100 bp reads on an Illumina HiSeq2000. Raw data were processed with SOAPnuke, discarding reads with adapters, uncalled bases, mean Phred below 15, or no exact constant-primer or identifier match. COPE v1.2.5 was used to merge the high-quality paired reads, and each unique nucleotide sequence was defined as a clonotype. MiTCR v1.1 was used to align the clonotypes against IMGT TRBV, TRBD and TRBJ reference segments. The analysis was restricted to V-J combinations with a frequency above 0.0001, which together covered over 99% of the repertoires. The TCS score was defined as the ratio of F50 (clonal expansion) to E x V (chaos), calculated using BLOSUM62-based TCRdist between CDR3 peptides within each V-J. Welch's t-statistics and random forest reduced 450 to 600 V-J features to around 14, which were used in a naive Bayes classifier (R e1071). No statistical method was used to fix the sample size in advance, and group allocation was not hidden from the investigators. The paper describes TCR Vbeta CDR3 sequencing of around 130 peripheral blood samples, made up of under 50 ophthalmopathy patients, 70 to 75 hyperthyroidism patients and 17 progressor patients.

The receptor chain draws on TRBV29-1 and TRBJ2-6, with 7 bases in between that match TRBD2. This TCR was recovered from a young woman with Graves disease. Donor details come from another sample of the same person, matched by shared clones. This material consisted of peripheral blood mononuclear cells (PBMCs), taken at new diagnosis, from a patient treated with antithyroid drugs. The DNA is as follows: TGCAGCGTTCAAAAGGGAGGGCCTGGGGCCAACGTCCTGACTTTC. Its translation is CSVQKGGPGANVLTF.